The clone carrying this T cell receptor beta chain has at least ten counts. No antigen is known for it. For TCR beta, libraries came from iRepertoire HTBI primers and Arm-PCR of CDR3 regions. MiXCR, applied by TCRdb to the multiplex PCR reads, yields one record per CDR3 protein. The data contain 550,000 to 600,000 distinct CDR3 sequences, about 16% of them seen just once; the ten biggest clones take up more than 10%. Trimming took 1 base from V and 7 from J, leaving 11 bases between them. Germline lookup yields CDR1 SEHNR and CDR2 FQNEAQ (reference sequence). The CDR3 length is 13 residues. This entry is derived from a study of regulatory T cells in long-lasting Graves disease. The study, taken as a whole, reports: Thyroid tissue went unexamined; only peripheral blood was analyzed.

Stated time point: newly diagnosed GD, antithyroid drugs for less than 3 months. Following extraction of RNA from PBMCs, that RNA was used to make the TCR library. Patients met American Thyroid Association criteria for Graves' disease. Separately, the same data were catalogued under a study of T cells in Graves' hyperthyroidism and ophthalmopathy. As that report states: The TCR CDR3 first-round RT-PCR relied on the HTBI primer set.

The sequencing used peripheral blood mononuclear cells (PBMCs), collected at new diagnosis, from a patient treated with antithyroid drugs. This chain joins TRBV7-9 and TRBJ2-7; D is ambiguous. The receptor was derived from a man in his late teens or twenties with Graves disease. The CDR3 here is CASSLGGQWEQYF. The CDR3 DNA follows: TGTGCCAGCAGCTTAGGCGGCCAGTGGGAGCAGTACTTC.